A single sample gave rise to the 28 T cell receptor beta chains below, sequenced in a study of T cells in pancreatic ductal adenocarcinoma. Surgery without prior neoadjuvant therapy was the treatment of the selected pancreatic ductal adenocarcinoma patients. Using immunoSEQ multiplex PCR, the repertoire was profiled, and TCRdb retains in-frame clones only, with some absent. The table shows about 97,000 clones, with about 95% occurring only once. The specimen was PBMCs. These receptors originate from a human donor with pancreatic ductal adenocarcinoma.

The chain combines TRBV5-1 with TRBJ2-5, with a possible D match to TRBD2 (5 bases). Trimming left V 4 bases short and J 6 bases short, with 22 bases between. CDR1 is SGHRS and CDR2 is YFSETQ in the germline V gene. The CDR3 length is 16 residues. The CDR3 nucleotides read TGCGCCAGCAGCGACCGTTACACGGAGAGGGCCAAGACCCAGTACTTC. Protein product: CASSDRYTERAKTQYF.

This sequence joins TRBV19 and TRBJ2-1; D might be TRBD2 (5 bases). This CDR3 comprises 15 residues. CDR1 and CDR2 from the germline V gene are LNHDA and SQIVND (reference sequence). Between the trimmed V and J ends, which lost 5 bases and 8 bases, there was a span of 19 bases. CDR3 bases: TGTGCCAGTAGTCCCCTCGGCGGGTCTGGCTATGAGCAGTTCTTC. Amino acid sequence: CASSPLGGSGYEQFF.

The genes are TRBV10-3 and TRBJ2-7; 10 bases match TRBD1. The CDR3 is made up of 13 amino acids. Per germline, CDR1 ENHRY and CDR2 SYGVKD. The ends lost 8 bases at V and 2 bases at J; junction bases unmatched: 3. CDR3 residues: CAIAGQGTYEQYF. The CDR3 DNA is TGTGCCATCGCGGGACAGGGGACCTACGAGCAGTACTTC.

The V call is TRBV4-1, the J call TRBJ2-7; 9 bases fit TRBD1. The ends lost 2 bases at V and 2 bases at J; junction bases unmatched: 1. The CDR3 length is 14 residues. Germline-derived CDR1 and CDR2 are MGHRA and YSYEKL. Here the CDR3 reads CASSQRDRAYEQYF. The DNA of the CDR3 is TGCGCCAGCAGCCAAAGGGACAGGGCCTACGAGCAGTACTTC.

In this sample, this clone turned up a few times. The chain recombines TRBV7-7 with TRBJ2-1, with 8 bases lining up with TRBD2. The V segment lost 4 bases and the J segment 5 bases; nucleotides outside the gene matches: 4. The CDR3 loop spans 14 amino acids. CDR1 SSHAT and CDR2 FNYEAQ come from the germline V gene (reference sequence). CDR3 sequence (DNA): TGTGCCAGCAGCTATGGTAGCGGGGACAATGAGCAGTTCTTC. Translated, it gives CASSYGSGDNEQFF.

The CDR3 DNA reads as TGTGCCATCGGGACTACCACCTACGAGCAGTACTTC. Translated: CAIGTTTYEQYF. The chain uses TRBV10-3 and TRBJ2-7; 7 bases agree with TRBD2. Unmatched junction bases numbered 3, after V lost 8 bases and J lost 2 bases. CDR3 size: 12 residues. Germline assignment: CDR1 ENHRY and CDR2 SYGVKD.

This clone has just one count. The chain employs TRBV5-4 and TRBJ2-5, with 8 nucleotides matching TRBD1. V lost 5 bases and J lost 3; bases outside the gene matches: 9. Germline V lookup: CDR1 SGHNT, CDR2 YYREEE (reference sequence). The length of the CDR3 is 15 residues. CDR3 DNA sequence: TGTGCCAGCAGAGGCCCCGGACAGGGAGAAGAGACCCAGTACTTC. It encodes CASRGPGQGEETQYF. The variable domain in full, completed from reference TRBV5-4 and TRBJ2-5, reads ETGVTQSPTHLIKTRGQQVTLRCSSQSGHNTVSWYQQALGQGPQFIFQYYREEENGRGNFPPRFSGLQFPNYSSELNVNALELDDSALYLCASRGPGQGEETQYFGPGTRLLVL.

This chain joins TRBV27 and TRBJ1-1; 11 nucleotides match TRBD1. The CDR3 totals 14 residues. The J segment lost 3 bases and the V segment lost 4 bases, leaving 1 base of the junction unmatched. CDR1 and CDR2 from the germline V gene are MNHEY and SMNVEV (reference sequence). CDR3 bases: TGTGCCAGCAGTTGGGACAGGGGGGACACTGAAGCTTTCTTT. This sequence encodes CASSWDRGDTEAFF.

J is TRBJ2-3 and V is TRBV28; 7 nucleotides align to TRBD2. The ends lost 7 bases at V and 8 bases at J; junction bases unmatched: 3. The CDR3 spans 11 residues. CDR1 and CDR2 (germline): MDHEN, SYDVKM. CDR3 loop: CASITGGTQYF. As DNA, the CDR3 is TGTGCCAGCATTACGGGGGGTACGCAGTATTTT.

The rearrangement joins TRBV10-2 to TRBJ2-2; no firm D call. V was shortened by 7 bases and J by 7 bases, with 13 bases between the two germline ends. CDR1 and CDR2 (germline): WSHSY, SAAADI. The CDR3 length is 13 residues. The CDR3 DNA sequence: TGCGCCAGCAAAGATACTTCCCACGGGGAGCTGTTTTTT. Translating it yields CASKDTSHGELFF.

The chain employs TRBV28 and TRBJ2-1, with a possible D match to TRBD2 (6 bases). Deletions cut 5 bases from V and 2 bases from J, with 13 bases between. Germline-derived CDR1 and CDR2 are MDHEN and SYDVKM. This CDR3 region has 15 residues. The CDR3 region has the DNA TGTGCCAGCAGTGACTTCGGGGGAGCCTACAATGAGCAGTTCTTC. Protein: CASSDFGGAYNEQFF.

The chain employs TRBV6-5 and TRBJ2-3; D call uncertain. This CDR3 is 16 amino acids long. V lost 4 bases, J lost 1 base, and 15 bases lay in between. Germline loops: CDR1 MNHEY, CDR2 SVGAGI. The CDR3 nucleotides read TGTGCCAGCAGTTCGCATTACGGGTATCGCACAGATACGCAGTATTTT. Translation: CASSSHYGYRTDTQYF.

The rearrangement links TRBV28 to TRBJ2-6; TRBD1 is a possible D gene (6 bases). In germline, CDR1 is MDHEN, CDR2 SYDVKM. Trimming stripped 2 bases from V and 0 bases from J, with 14 bases between. This CDR3 region has 18 residues. CDR3 region: CASSLAQGPRSGANVLTF. CDR3 in DNA: TGTGCCAGCAGTTTAGCCCAGGGGCCTCGCTCTGGGGCCAACGTCCTGACTTTC.

The V gene is TRBV7-6, the J gene TRBJ2-2; 7 bases match TRBD2. This CDR3 is built from 15 residues. V lost 3 bases, J lost 7 bases, and 8 bases stayed unmatched. CDR1 and CDR2 (germline): SGHVS, FNYEAQ. The CDR3 protein is CASSLEGGRIGELFF. The CDR3 DNA reads as TGTGCCAGCAGCTTGGAGGGAGGGAGGATCGGGGAGCTGTTTTTT.

The DNA of the CDR3 is TGTGCCAGCAGCTTAGGGCGGGTGCCGCAGGGGACGCAGTATTTT. It encodes CASSLGRVPQGTQYF. The chain has TRBV7-2 and TRBJ2-3; TRBD1 might be the D (6 bases). This CDR3 contains 15 residues. The ends were cut back, 1 base at V and 9 bases at J, with 17 bases in the middle. Germline values: CDR1 SGHTA, CDR2 FQGNSA.

The rearrangement joins TRBV29-1 to TRBJ2-7, with TRBD2 identical over 7 bases. Germline V gene sequence: CDR1 SQVTM, CDR2 ANQGSEA. The CDR3 has 12 amino acids. The CDR3 nucleotides are TGCATAGTGAGGACTAGCTCCTACGAGCAGTACTTC. Amino acids: CIVRTSSYEQYF.

The V gene is TRBV5-1, the J gene TRBJ2-3; tentative D call: TRBD2 (5 bases). Trimming stripped 4 bases from V and 0 bases from J, with 12 bases between. Germline V gene sequence: CDR1 SGHRS, CDR2 YFSETQ. The CDR3 consists of 15 residues. The DNA for the CDR3 is TGCGCCAGCAGCGCGGACTTAGCGAGCACAGATACGCAGTATTTT. Translation gives CASSADLASTDTQYF.

The chain employs TRBV6-5 and TRBJ2-7; maybe TRBD2 (5 bases). This CDR3 comprises 15 residues. The V end lost 7 bases, the J end lost 2 bases, and 18 bases lay between the germline ends. CDR1 MNHEY and CDR2 SVGAGI come from the germline V gene. DNA of the CDR3: TGTGCCAGCAAGAGCGGTGGGGAGCCTCCCTACGAGCAGTACTTC. Its protein product is CASKSGGEPPYEQYF.

The chain combines TRBV28 with TRBJ1-1; D gene ambiguous. V shed 7 bases and J shed 3 bases, with 15 bases lying between them. Germline V gives CDR1 MDHEN, CDR2 SYDVKM. CDR3 length: 14 amino acids. The CDR3: CASNRPPEDTEAFF. The CDR3 nucleotides read TGTGCCAGCAATAGGCCACCCGAGGACACTGAAGCTTTCTTT.

This sequence joins TRBV6-5 and TRBJ2-1, with a weak D call TRBD2 (5 bases). This CDR3 contains 14 residues. Germline V gene data show CDR1 as MNHEY and CDR2 as SVGAGI. V shed 5 bases and J shed 7 bases, with 15 bases lying between them. The CDR3 DNA sequence: TGTGCCAGCAGTCGGGGTAGGAAGGTGAATGAGCAGTTCTTC. Encoded protein: CASSRGRKVNEQFF.

The chain couples TRBV6-1 to TRBJ2-7; D ambiguous. Germline V gene sequence: CDR1 MNHNS, CDR2 SASEGT. The CDR3 is 12 residues long. V shed 2 bases and J shed 4 bases, with 6 bases lying between them. CDR3 coding DNA: TGTGCCAGCAGTGAAAGCTCATACGAGCAGTACTTC. This translates into CASSESSYEQYF.

The V and J genes are TRBV28 and TRBJ2-2; D is possibly TRBD1 (5 bases). CDR3 length equals 13 residues. Germline lookup yields CDR1 MDHEN and CDR2 SYDVKM. Trimming took 8 bases from V and 4 from J, leaving 11 bases between them. Here the CDR3 DNA reads TGTGCCAGCCAAACGACAGTCACCGGGGAGCTGTTTTTT. Translation: CASQTTVTGELFF.

The chain couples TRBV15 to TRBJ2-5; D is perhaps TRBD2 (7 bases). CDR1 is LNHNV and CDR2 is YYDKDF in the germline V gene (reference sequence). This CDR3 contains 16 residues. The V gene lost 5 bases and the J gene lost 9 bases, with 25 bases spanning the gap. This CDR3 reads CATSGEGGLYRRSQYF. The CDR3 DNA reads as TGTGCCACCAGCGGGGAGGGGGGCCTCTATCGTAGGTCCCAGTACTTC.

J is TRBJ1-3 and V is TRBV5-8; no clear D. The CDR3 extends over 13 amino acids. Per germline, CDR1 SGHTS and CDR2 YDEGEE. Trimming removed 3 bases at V and 7 bases at J, with 11 bases between. CDR3 region: CASSSLGMNTIYF. DNA for the CDR3: TGTGCCAGCAGCTCTTTGGGCATGAACACCATATATTTT.

The count of this clone is one. V and J are TRBV6-1 and TRBJ1-1; a weak D match, TRBD1 (6 bases). The CDR3 contains 13 residues. Germline V lookup: CDR1 MNHNS, CDR2 SASEGT. The V end lost 5 bases, the J end lost 1 base, and 8 bases lay between the germline ends. CDR3: CASSSTGNTEAFF. The CDR3 DNA follows: TGTGCCAGCAGTTCGACAGGGAACACTGAAGCTTTCTTT.

The genes are TRBV5-6 and TRBJ2-5; 10 bases fit TRBD2. CDR1 SGHDT and CDR2 YYEEEE come from the germline V gene. V lost 1 base, J lost 5 bases, and 11 bases stayed unmatched. CDR3 length: 17 amino acids. CDR3 in DNA: TGTGCCAGCAGCTTGCAAGCGGGAGGGCCGGGGCTCGAGACCCAGTACTTC. Protein: CASSLQAGGPGLETQYF.

This rearrangement joins TRBV19 to TRBJ2-3, with TRBD2 matching 10 bases. Germline assignment: CDR1 LNHDA and CDR2 SQIVND (reference sequence). This CDR3 has 15 amino acids. The J segment lost 6 bases and the V segment lost 6 bases, leaving 9 bases of the junction unmatched. CDR3: CASSGLAEGGDTQYF. In DNA form, the CDR3 reads TGTGCCAGTAGCGGACTAGCGGAGGGGGGGGATACGCAGTATTTT.

The chain couples TRBV5-1 to TRBJ2-7; 12 bases fit TRBD2. The CDR3 covers 15 residues. The germline V gene encodes CDR1 SGHRS and CDR2 YFSETQ. Germline trimming cut 4 bases from V and 2 bases from J; bases unmatched to any gene: 4. The CDR3 DNA follows: TGCGCCAGCAGCGGACTAGCGGGAATCACCTACGAGCAGTACTTC. Translating it yields CASSGLAGITYEQYF. Looking up the rest from reference TRBV5-1 and TRBJ2-7 gives the full variable domain: KAGVTQTPRYLIKTRGQQVTLSCSPISGHRSVSWYQQTPGQGLQFLFEYFSETQRNKGNFPGRFSGRQFSNSRSEMNVSTLELGDSALYLCASSGLAGITYEQYFGPGTRLTVT.